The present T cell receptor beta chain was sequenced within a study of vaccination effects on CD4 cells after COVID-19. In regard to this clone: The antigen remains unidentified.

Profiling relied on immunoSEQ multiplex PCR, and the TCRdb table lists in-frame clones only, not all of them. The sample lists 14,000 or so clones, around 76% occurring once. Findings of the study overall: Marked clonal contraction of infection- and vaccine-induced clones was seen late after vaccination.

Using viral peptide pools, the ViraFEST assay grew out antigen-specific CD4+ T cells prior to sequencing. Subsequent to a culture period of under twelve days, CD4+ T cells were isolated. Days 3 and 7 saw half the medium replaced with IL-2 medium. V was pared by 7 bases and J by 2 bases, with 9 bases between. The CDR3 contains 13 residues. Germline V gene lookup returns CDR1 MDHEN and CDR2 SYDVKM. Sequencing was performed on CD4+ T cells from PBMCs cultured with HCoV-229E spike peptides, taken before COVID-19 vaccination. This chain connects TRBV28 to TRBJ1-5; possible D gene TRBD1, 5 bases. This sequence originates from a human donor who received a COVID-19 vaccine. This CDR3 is CASKGPGNQPQHF. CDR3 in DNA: TGTGCCAGCAAGGGGCCGGGCAATCAGCCCCAGCATTTT.